Below are 6 T cell receptor beta chains sequenced from a single sample in a study of beta chain features in type 1 diabetes. Expressed TCRB transcripts were sequenced because the entire RNA isolate underwent reverse transcription. This table comes from immunoSEQ multiplex PCR, and its TCRdb copy is limited to in-frame clones, with some not included. This sample has about 250,000 clones, with 14% found just once. The sequencing sample was made of naive CD4+ T cells from blood. Receptor source: a woman aged 40 to 50 in good health.

The rearrangement joins TRBV6-5 to TRBJ1-1; perhaps TRBD1 as D (6 bases). The V gene lost 6 bases and the J gene lost 4 bases, with 18 bases spanning the gap. The CDR3 consists of 15 residues. The germline V gene encodes CDR1 MNHEY and CDR2 SVGAGI. CDR3 sequence reads: CASSPVSTGTTEAFF. The CDR3 DNA reads TGTGCCAGCAGCCCCGTTTCAACAGGGACCACTGAAGCTTTCTTT.

The V call is TRBV19, the J call TRBJ2-1; TRBD2 agrees at 11 bases. This CDR3 comprises 14 residues. V shed 6 bases, J shed 10 bases, and the junction held 8 bases outside the gene matches. CDR1 LNHDA and CDR2 SQIVND come from the germline V gene (reference sequence). The CDR3 loop reads CASRVAGGRREQFF. The CDR3 DNA reads as TGTGCCAGTAGAGTAGCGGGGGGGCGGAGGGAGCAGTTCTTC.

The table lists this clone with a few counts. The chain is built from TRBV4-3 and TRBJ2-7, with D perhaps TRBD1 (5 bases). V lost 0 bases, J lost 4 bases, and 19 bases lay in between. The CDR3 is 17 amino acids. Germline assignment: CDR1 LGHNA and CDR2 YSLEER. The CDR3 DNA follows: TGCGCCAGCAGCCAAGATTTGGGCAGGGCCCAGGTATACGAGCAGTACTTC. Amino acids: CASSQDLGRAQVYEQYF.

This clone was seen a few times. The rearrangement links TRBV4-3 to TRBJ2-7; TRBD2 agrees at 11 bases. V lost 4 bases and J lost 5; bases outside the gene matches: 10. The CDR3 sequence is 16 residues long. The germline CDR1 and CDR2 sequences are LGHNA and YSLEER. The CDR3 loop is CASSPSSGGPLHEQYF. The CDR3 nucleotides read TGCGCCAGCAGCCCATCTAGCGGGGGGCCTCTACACGAGCAGTACTTC.

This clone was picked up a small number of times. V is TRBV6-5 and J is TRBJ2-7; 9 nucleotides line up with TRBD1. CDR1 is MNHEY and CDR2 is SVGAGI in the germline V gene. The CDR3 sequence is 15 residues long. Trimming took 6 bases from V and 4 from J; bases not matched to a gene: 10. The DNA for the CDR3 is TGTGCCAGCAGCCTACTATCAGGACAGGGGTACGAGCAGTACTTC. Its protein product is CASSLLSGQGYEQYF.

This clone was counted a few times. Here the CDR3 reads CASSVEQGHLITF. The CDR3 bases are TGTGCCAGCAGCGTGGAACAGGGGCATCTTATCACCTTC. This sequence joins TRBV9 and TRBJ1-2; TRBD1 agrees at 7 bases. The CDR3 runs 13 residues. The J segment lost 13 bases and the V segment lost 2 bases, leaving 11 bases of the junction unmatched. Germline V lookup: CDR1 SGDLS, CDR2 YYNGEE.